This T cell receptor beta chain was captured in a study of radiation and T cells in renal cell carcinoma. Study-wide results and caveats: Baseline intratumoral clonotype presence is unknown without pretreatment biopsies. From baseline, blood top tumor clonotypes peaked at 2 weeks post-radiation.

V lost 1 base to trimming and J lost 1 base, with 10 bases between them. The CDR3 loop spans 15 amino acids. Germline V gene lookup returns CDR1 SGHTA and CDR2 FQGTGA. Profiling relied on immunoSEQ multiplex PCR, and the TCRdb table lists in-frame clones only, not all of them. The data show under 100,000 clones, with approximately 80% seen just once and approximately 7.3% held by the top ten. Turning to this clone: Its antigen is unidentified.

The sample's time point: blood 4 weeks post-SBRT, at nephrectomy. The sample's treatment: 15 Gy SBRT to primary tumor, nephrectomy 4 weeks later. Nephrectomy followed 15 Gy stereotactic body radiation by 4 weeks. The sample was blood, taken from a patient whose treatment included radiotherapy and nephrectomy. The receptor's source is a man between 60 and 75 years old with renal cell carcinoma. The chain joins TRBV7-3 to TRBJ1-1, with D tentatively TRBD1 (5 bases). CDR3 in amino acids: CASSLSGHANTEAFF. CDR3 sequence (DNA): TGTGCCAGCAGCTTAAGTGGACATGCGAACACTGAAGCTTTCTTT.